This T cell receptor beta chain was identified during a study of CD8+ T cells in alopecia areata. Extracted from the samples, RNA was reverse transcribed into cDNA to serve as the sequencing template. Only in-frame clones appear in the TCRdb table, and some are missing; sequencing was by immunoSEQ multiplex PCR. The top ten clones hold roughly 2.6% of a sample with roughly 200,000 clones, around 43% of them seen once. Documented treatment: oral pan-JAK inhibitor, 5-10 mg twice daily. Germline V gene lookup returns CDR1 SGHAT and CDR2 FQNNGV. The CDR3 runs to 10 residues. About this clone: Its ends do not fully match the called genes, so a read error is possible.

The rearrangement uses TRBV11-2 and TRBJ2-7; D uncertain. The source is a human donor with alopecia areata. The sequences come from CD4+ T cells sorted from blood, collected at approximately week 37, from a patient treated with tofacitinib. The CDR3 region is CASSQTDLWF. The CDR3 region has the DNA TGTGCCAGCAGTCAGACTGATTTATGGTTC.